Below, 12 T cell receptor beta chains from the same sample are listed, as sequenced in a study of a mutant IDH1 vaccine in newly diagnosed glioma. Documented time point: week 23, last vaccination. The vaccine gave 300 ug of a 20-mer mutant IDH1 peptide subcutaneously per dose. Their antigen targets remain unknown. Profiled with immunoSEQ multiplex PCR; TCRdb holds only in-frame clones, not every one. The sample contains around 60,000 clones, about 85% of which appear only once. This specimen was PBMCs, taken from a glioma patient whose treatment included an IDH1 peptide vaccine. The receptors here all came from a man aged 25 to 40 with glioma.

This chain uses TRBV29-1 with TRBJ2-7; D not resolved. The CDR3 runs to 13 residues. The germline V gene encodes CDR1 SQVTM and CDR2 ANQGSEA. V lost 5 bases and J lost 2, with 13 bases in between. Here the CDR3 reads CSVNSGATYEQYF. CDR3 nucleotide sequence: TGCAGCGTTAATTCCGGCGCTACCTACGAGCAGTACTTC.

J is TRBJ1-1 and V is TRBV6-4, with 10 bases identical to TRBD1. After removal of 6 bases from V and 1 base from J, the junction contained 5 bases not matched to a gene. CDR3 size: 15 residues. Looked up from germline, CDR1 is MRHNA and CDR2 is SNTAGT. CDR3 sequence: CASRKGDRGNTEAFF. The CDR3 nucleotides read TGTGCCAGCAGGAAGGGGGACAGGGGGAACACTGAAGCTTTCTTT.

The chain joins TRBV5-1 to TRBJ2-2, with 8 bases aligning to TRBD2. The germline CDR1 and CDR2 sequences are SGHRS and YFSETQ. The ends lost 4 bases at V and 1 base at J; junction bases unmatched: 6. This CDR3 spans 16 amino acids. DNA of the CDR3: TGCGCCAGCAGCGGGATTAGCGGGGAGAACACCGGGGAGCTGTTTTTT. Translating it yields CASSGISGENTGELFF.

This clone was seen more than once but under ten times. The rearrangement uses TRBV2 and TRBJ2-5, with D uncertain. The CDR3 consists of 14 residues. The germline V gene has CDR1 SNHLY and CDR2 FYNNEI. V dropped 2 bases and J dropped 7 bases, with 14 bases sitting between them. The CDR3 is CASSERAGFGTQYF. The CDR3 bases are TGTGCCAGCAGTGAAAGGGCTGGGTTCGGGACCCAGTACTTC.

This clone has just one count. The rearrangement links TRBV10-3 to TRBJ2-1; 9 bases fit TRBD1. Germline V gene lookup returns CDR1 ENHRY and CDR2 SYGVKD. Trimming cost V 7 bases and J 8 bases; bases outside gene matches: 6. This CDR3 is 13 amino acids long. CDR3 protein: CAIKGQGDDEQFF. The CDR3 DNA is TGTGCCATCAAGGGACAGGGTGACGATGAGCAGTTCTTC.

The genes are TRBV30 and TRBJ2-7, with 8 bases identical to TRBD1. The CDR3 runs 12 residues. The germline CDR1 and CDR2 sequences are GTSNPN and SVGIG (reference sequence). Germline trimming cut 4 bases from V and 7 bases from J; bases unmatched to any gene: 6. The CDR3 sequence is CAWTTQGGEQYF. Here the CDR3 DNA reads TGTGCCTGGACTACACAGGGGGGAGAGCAGTACTTC.

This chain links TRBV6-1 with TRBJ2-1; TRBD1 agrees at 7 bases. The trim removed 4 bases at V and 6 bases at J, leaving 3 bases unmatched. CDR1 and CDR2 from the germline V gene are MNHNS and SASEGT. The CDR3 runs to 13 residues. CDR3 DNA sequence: TGTGCCAGCAGTGGTTCAGGGGGCAATGAGCAGTTCTTC. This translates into CASSGSGGNEQFF.

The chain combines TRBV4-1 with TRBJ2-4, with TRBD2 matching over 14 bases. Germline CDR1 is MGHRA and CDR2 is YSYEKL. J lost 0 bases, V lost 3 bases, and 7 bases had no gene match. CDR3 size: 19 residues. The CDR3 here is CASSQGLAGVKLAKNIQYF. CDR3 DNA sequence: TGCGCCAGCAGCCAGGGACTAGCGGGGGTGAAACTAGCCAAAAACATTCAGTACTTC.

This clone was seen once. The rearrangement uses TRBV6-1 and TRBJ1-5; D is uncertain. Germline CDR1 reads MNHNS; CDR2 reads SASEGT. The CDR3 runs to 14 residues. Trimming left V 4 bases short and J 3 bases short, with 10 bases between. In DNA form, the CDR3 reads TGTGCCAGCAGTGTATCCAAGCCCAATCAGCCCCAGCATTTT. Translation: CASSVSKPNQPQHF.

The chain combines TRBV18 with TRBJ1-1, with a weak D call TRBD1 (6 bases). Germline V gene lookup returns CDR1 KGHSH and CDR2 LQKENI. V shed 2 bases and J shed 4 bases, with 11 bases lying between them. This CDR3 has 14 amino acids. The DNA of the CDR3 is TGTGCCAGCTCACCAGACGGCAGGGGCACTGAAGCTTTCTTT. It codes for CASSPDGRGTEAFF.

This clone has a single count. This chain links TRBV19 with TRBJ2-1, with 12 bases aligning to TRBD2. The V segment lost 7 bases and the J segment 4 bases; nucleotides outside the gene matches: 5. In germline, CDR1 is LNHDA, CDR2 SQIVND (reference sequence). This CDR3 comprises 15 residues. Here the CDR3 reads CASTSGGALYNEQFF. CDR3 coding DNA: TGTGCCAGTACTAGCGGGGGGGCTCTTTACAATGAGCAGTTCTTC.

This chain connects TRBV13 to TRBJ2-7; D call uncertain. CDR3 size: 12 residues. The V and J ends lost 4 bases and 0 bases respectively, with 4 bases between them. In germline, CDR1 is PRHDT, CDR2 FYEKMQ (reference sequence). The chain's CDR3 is CASSYRSYEQYF. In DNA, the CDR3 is TGTGCCAGCAGCTACCGCTCCTACGAGCAGTACTTC. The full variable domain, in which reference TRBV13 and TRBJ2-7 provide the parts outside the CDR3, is AAGVIQSPRHLIKEKRETATLKCYPIPRHDTVYWYQQGPGQDPQFLISFYEKMQSDKGSIPDRFSAQQFSDYHSELNMSSLELGDSALYFCASSYRSYEQYFGPGTRLTVT.